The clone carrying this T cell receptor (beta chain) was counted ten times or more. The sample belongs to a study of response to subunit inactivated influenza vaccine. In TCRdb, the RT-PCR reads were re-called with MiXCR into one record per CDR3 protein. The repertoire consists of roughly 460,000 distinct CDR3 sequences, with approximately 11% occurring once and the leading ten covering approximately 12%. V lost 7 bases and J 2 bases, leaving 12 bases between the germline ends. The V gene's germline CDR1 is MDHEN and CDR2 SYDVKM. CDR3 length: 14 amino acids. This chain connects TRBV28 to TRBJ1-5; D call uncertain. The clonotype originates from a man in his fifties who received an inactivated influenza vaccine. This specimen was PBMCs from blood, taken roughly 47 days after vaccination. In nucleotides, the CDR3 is TGTGCCAGCACCCTTCTGAGGGGCAATCAGCCCCAGCATTTT. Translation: CASTLLRGNQPQHF.